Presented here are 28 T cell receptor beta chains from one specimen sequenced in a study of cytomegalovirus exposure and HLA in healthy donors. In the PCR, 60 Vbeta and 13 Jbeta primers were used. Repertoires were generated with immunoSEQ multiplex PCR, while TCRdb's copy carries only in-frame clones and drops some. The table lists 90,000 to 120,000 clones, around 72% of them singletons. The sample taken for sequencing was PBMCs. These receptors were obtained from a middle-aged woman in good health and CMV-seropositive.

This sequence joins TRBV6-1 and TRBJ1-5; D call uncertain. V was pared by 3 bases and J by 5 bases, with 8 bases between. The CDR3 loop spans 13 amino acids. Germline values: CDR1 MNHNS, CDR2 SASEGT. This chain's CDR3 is CASSEGAHQPQHF. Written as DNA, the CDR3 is TGTGCCAGCAGTGAGGGAGCCCATCAGCCCCAGCATTTT.

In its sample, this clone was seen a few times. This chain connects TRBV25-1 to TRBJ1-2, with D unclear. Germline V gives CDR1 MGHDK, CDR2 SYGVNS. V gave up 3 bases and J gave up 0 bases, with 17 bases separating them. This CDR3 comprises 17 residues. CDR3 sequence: CASSDSPGRESNYGYTF. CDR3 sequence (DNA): TGTGCCAGCAGTGACTCCCCCGGACGGGAATCTAACTATGGCTACACCTTC.

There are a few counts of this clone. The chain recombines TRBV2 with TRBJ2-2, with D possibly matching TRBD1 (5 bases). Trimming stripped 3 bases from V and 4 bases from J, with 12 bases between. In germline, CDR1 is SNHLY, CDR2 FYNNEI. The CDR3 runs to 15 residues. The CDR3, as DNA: TGTGCCAGCAGTGATGGCAGGGTAGGCACCGGGGAGCTGTTTTTT. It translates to CASSDGRVGTGELFF.

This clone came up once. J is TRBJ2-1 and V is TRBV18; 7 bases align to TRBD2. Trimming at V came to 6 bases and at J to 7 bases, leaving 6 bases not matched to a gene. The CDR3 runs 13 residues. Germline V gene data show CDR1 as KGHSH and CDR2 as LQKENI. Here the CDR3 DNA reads TGTGCCAGCTCCCAGGGAGGGTGGAATGAGCAGTTCTTC. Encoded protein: CASSQGGWNEQFF.

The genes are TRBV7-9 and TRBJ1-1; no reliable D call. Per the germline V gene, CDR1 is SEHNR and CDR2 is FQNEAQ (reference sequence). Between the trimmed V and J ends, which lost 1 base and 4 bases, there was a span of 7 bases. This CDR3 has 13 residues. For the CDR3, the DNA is TGTGCCAGCAGCTTAGGTGCAGGCACTGAAGCTTTCTTT. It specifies CASSLGAGTEAFF.

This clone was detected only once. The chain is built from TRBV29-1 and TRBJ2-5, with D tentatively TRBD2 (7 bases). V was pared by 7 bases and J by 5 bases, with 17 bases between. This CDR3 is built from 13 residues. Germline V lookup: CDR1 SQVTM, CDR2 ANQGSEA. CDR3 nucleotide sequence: TGCAGCGCCAACGCGGGGGCGGGCGAGACCCAGTACTTC. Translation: CSANAGAGETQYF.

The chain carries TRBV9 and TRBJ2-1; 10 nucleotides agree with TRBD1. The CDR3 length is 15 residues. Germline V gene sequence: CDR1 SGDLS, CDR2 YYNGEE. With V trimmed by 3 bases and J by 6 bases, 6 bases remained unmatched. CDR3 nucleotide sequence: TGTGCCAGCAGCGGGGGACAGGGGCGAAGCAATGAGCAGTTCTTC. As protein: CASSGGQGRSNEQFF.

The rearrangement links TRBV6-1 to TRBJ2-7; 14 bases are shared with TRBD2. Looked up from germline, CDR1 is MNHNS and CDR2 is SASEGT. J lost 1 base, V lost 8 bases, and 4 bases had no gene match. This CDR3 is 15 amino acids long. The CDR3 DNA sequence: TGTGCCAGCCAGGGACTAGCGGGGGCATCCTACGAGCAGTACTTC. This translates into CASQGLAGASYEQYF.

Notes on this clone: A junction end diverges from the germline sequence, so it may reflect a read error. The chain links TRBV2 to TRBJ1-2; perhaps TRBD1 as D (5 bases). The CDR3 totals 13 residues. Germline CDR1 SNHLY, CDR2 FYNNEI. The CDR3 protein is CASSEGEGTGYTF. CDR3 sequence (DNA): TGTGCCAGCAGCGAAGGGGAGGGCACCGGCTACACCTTC. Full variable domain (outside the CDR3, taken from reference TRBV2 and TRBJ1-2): EPEVTQTPSHQVTQMGQEVILRCVPISNHLYFYWYRQILGQKVEFLVSFYNNEISEKSEIFDDQFSVERPDGSNFTLKIRSTKLEDSAMYFCASSEGEGTGYTFGSGTRLTVV.

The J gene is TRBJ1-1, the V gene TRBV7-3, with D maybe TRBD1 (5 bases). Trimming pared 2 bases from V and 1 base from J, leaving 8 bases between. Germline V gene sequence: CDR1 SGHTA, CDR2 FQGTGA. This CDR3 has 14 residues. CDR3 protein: CASSLDSSNTEAFF. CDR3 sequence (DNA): TGTGCCAGCAGCTTAGACAGTTCGAACACTGAAGCTTTCTTT.

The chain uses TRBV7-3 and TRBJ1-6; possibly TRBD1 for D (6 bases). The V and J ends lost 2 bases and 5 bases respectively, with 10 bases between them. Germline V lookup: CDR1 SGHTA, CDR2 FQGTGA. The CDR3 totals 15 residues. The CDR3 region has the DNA TGTGCCAGCAGCTTATTCGCAGGGGATAATTCACCCCTCCACTTT. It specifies CASSLFAGDNSPLHF.

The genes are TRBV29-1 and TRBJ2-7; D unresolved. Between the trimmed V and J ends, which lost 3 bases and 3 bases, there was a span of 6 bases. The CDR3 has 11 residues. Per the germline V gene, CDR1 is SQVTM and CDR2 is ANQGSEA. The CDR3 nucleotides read TGCAGCGTTGATTCCAGCTACGAGCAGTACTTC. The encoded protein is CSVDSSYEQYF.

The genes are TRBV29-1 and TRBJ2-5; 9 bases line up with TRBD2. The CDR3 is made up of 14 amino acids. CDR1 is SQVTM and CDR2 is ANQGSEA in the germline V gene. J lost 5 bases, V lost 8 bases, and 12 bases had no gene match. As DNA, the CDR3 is TGCAGCTATGGTGGACTAGCGTTCAGCGAGACCCAGTACTTC. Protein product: CSYGGLAFSETQYF.

DNA of the CDR3: TGTGCCAGCAGCTTAGCGATAACAGGGGACCTCCAAGAGACCCAGTACTTC. Translating it yields CASSLAITGDLQETQYF. V and J are TRBV7-6 and TRBJ2-5; the match to TRBD1 covers 7 bases. The V gene's germline CDR1 is SGHVS and CDR2 FNYEAQ. Trimming took 0 bases from V and 1 from J; bases not matched to a gene: 8. This CDR3 contains 17 residues.

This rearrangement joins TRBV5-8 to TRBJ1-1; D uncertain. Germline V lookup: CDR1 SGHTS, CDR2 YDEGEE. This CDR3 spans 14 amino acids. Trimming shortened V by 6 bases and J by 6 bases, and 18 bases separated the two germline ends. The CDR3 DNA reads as TGTGCCAGCACCTCTGATGGGAGAAGGGCTGAAGCTTTCTTT. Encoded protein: CASTSDGRRAEAFF.

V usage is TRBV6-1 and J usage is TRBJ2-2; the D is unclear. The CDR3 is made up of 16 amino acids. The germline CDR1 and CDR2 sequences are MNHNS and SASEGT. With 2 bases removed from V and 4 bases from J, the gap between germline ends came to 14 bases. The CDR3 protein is CASSETPADITGELFF. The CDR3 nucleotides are TGTGCCAGCAGTGAAACCCCGGCGGATATCACCGGGGAGCTGTTTTTT.

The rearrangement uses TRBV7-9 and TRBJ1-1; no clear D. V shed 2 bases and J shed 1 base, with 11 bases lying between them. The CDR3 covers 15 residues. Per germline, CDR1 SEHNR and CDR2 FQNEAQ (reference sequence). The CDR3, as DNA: TGTGCCAGCAGCTTACAAGTCGCAGGGAACACTGAAGCTTTCTTT. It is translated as CASSLQVAGNTEAFF.

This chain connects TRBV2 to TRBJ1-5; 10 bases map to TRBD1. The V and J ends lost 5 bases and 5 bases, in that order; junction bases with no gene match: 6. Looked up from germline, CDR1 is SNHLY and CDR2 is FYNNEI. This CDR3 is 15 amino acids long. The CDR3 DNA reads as TGTGCCAGCAGTCGACAGGGGGCGCGAGATCAGCCCCAGCATTTT. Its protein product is CASSRQGARDQPQHF. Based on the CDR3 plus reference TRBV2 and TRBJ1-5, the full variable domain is EPEVTQTPSHQVTQMGQEVILRCVPISNHLYFYWYRQILGQKVEFLVSFYNNEISEKSEIFDDQFSVERPDGSNFTLKIRSTKLEDSAMYFCASSRQGARDQPQHFGDGTRLSIL.

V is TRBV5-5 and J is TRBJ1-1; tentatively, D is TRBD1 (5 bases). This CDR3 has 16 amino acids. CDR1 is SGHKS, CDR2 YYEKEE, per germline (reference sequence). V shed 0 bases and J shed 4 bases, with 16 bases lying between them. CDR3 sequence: CASSLEVTAVGTEAFF. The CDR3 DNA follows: TGTGCCAGCAGCTTGGAAGTGACAGCCGTTGGCACTGAAGCTTTCTTT.

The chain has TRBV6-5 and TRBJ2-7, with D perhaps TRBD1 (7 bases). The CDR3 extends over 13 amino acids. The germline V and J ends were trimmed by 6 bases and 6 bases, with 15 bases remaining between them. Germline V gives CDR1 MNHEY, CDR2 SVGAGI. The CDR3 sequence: CASREGAQGEQYF. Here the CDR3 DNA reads TGTGCCAGCAGGGAGGGGGCGCAGGGCGAGCAGTACTTC.

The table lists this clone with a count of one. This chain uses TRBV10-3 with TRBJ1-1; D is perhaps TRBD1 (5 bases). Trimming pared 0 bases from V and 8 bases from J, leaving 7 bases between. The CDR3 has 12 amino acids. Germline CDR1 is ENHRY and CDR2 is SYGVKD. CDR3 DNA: TGTGCCATCAGTGAGTCGCAGGGAGAAGCTTTCTTT. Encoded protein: CAISESQGEAFF.

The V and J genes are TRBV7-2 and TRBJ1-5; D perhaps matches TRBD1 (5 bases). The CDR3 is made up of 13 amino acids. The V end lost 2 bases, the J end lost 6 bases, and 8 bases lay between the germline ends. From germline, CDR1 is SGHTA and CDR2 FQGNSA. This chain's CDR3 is CASSLQGVQPQHF. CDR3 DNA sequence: TGTGCCAGCAGCTTACAAGGGGTTCAGCCCCAGCATTTT.

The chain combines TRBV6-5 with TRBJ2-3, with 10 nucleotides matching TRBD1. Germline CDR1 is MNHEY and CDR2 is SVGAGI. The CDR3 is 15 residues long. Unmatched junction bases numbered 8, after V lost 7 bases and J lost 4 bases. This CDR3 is CASTQGQGIADTQYF. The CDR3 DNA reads TGTGCCAGCACCCAGGGACAGGGGATCGCAGATACGCAGTATTTT.

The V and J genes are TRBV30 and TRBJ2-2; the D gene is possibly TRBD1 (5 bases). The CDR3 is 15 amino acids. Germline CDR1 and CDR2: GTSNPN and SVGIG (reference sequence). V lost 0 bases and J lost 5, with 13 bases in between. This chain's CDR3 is CAWSVPRVSTGELFF. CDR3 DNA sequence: TGTGCCTGGAGTGTACCCAGGGTTTCGACCGGGGAGCTGTTTTTT.

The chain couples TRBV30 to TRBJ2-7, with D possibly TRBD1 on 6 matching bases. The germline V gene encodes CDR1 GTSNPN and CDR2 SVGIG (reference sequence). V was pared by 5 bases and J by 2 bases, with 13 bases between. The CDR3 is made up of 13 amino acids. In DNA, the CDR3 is TGTGCCTGGGGGGGCTCTTCAACCTACGAGCAGTACTTC. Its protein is CAWGGSSTYEQYF.

CDR3 nucleotides: TGTGCCAGCAGCCAAGAAGGCGCGGGACGGAATAGCAATCAGCCCCAGCATTTT. Residues: CASSQEGAGRNSNQPQHF. The genes are TRBV4-2 and TRBJ1-5, with D possibly matching TRBD1 (5 bases). CDR3 length equals 18 residues. CDR1 is LGHNA and CDR2 is YNFKEQ in the germline V gene. Trimming cost V 0 bases and J 0 bases, with 15 bases left between them.

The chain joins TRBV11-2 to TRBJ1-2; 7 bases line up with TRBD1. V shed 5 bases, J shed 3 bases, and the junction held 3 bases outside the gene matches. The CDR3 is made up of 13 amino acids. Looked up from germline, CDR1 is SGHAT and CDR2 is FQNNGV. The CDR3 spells CASSPQGDYGYTF. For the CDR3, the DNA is TGTGCCAGCAGCCCCCAGGGGGACTATGGCTACACCTTC.

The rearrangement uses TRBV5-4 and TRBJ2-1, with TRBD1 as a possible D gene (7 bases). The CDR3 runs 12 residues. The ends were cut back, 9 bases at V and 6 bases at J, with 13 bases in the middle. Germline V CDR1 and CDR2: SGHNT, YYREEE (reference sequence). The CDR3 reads CATGGPRNEQFF. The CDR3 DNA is TGTGCCACAGGGGGGCCCCGCAATGAGCAGTTCTTC.